The 14 T cell receptor beta chains below all came from one sample that was sequenced in a study of early T cells in non-severe SARS-CoV-2 infection (dated by TCRdb to about 2021). The library was generated by 5' RACE. The instrument given in TCRdb is NextSeq 500. The raw public data were reprocessed by TCRdb itself: fastp quality trimming at Q25, MiXCR clonotype calling, in-frame beta chains only. Every CDR3 protein is listed once, alongside the most common genes and DNA of its rows. This sample lists roughly 40,000 distinct CDR3 sequences; 12% were detected once. The top ten constitute more than 15% of the sample. Sequences were obtained from whole blood. The receptors were gathered from an adult who was a healthcare worker with PCR-confirmed SARS-CoV-2 infection or an uninfected control (not recorded which).

A few counts support this clonotype. The chain links TRBV4-3 to TRBJ1-6; 10 bases line up with TRBD1. This CDR3 comprises 16 residues. Unmatched junction bases numbered 9, after V lost 3 bases and J lost 10 bases. CDR1 and CDR2 from the germline V gene are LGHNA and YSLEER. The CDR3, as DNA: TGCGCCAGCAGCCAGGACCCCGGACAGGGGGGCTCACCCCTCCACTTT. Protein product: CASSQDPGQGGSPLHF.

At least ten counts were recorded for this clonotype. This chain links TRBV4-1 with TRBJ2-2, with D uncertain. Trimming stripped 1 base from V and 9 bases from J, with 9 bases between. This CDR3 contains 13 residues. In germline, CDR1 is MGHRA, CDR2 YSYEKL. CDR3 nucleotides: TGCGCCAGCAGCCAAGTTACCCGACGGGAGCTGTTTTTT. This encodes CASSQVTRRELFF.

This clonotype was seen more than once but under ten times. The gene calls are TRBV14 and TRBJ2-5; D is unclear. CDR1 and CDR2 (germline): SGHDN, FVKESK. V was shortened by 1 base and J by 4 bases, with 4 bases between the two germline ends. This CDR3 has 12 residues. CDR3 DNA sequence: TGTGCCAGCAGCCAAGTCGGAGAGACCCAGTACTTC. It translates to CASSQVGETQYF. The full variable domain, completed using reference TRBV14 and TRBJ2-5, is EAGVTQFPSHSVIEKGQTVTLRCDPISGHDNLYWYRRVMGKEIKFLLHFVKESKQDESGMPNNRFLAERTGGTYSTLKVQPAELEDSGVYFCASSQVGETQYFGPGTRLLVL.

This chain links TRBV5-1 with TRBJ2-5; tentatively, D is TRBD1 (6 bases). CDR3 size: 16 residues. In germline, CDR1 is SGHRS, CDR2 YFSETQ. V lost 4 bases, J lost 5 bases, and 21 bases lay in between. This CDR3 reads CASSLMTGAYTETQYF. CDR3 DNA sequence: TGCGCCAGCAGCCTGATGACAGGAGCTTACACGGAGACCCAGTACTTC.

This clonotype was counted many times. V is TRBV11-3 and J is TRBJ2-1, with 7 nucleotides matching TRBD2. Germline V gene lookup returns CDR1 SGHNT and CDR2 YENEEA. Germline trimming cut 5 bases from V and 0 bases from J; bases unmatched to any gene: 7. This CDR3 spans 16 amino acids. The CDR3 DNA reads as TGTGCCAGCAGCCATAGAGGCGGGAGCTCCTACAATGAGCAGTTCTTC. It specifies CASSHRGGSSYNEQFF.

The V gene is TRBV12-3 or TRBV12-4, the J gene TRBJ2-5, with TRBD2 matching 11 bases. CDR3 length: 16 amino acids. V was pared by 5 bases and J by 7 bases, with 12 bases of the junction left unmatched. CDR3: CASSTSHGTSGPTQYF. The DNA for the CDR3 is TGTGCCAGCAGTACTTCCCATGGGACTAGCGGTCCGACCCAGTACTTC.

The chain recombines TRBV10-3 with TRBJ1-1; 8 positions agree with TRBD1. Per the germline V gene, CDR1 is ENHRY and CDR2 is SYGVKD. V was pared by 3 bases and J by 0 bases, with 6 bases of the junction left unmatched. The CDR3 runs 16 residues. The CDR3 loop is CAISDLDRDLNTEAFF. The CDR3, as DNA: TGTGCCATCAGTGACCTGGACAGGGACCTGAACACTGAAGCTTTCTTT.

Worth noting for this clonotype: Being one base from a much bigger clone, this may be a read error. V is TRBV3-1 and J is TRBJ2-7; D is uncertain. The length of the CDR3 is 14 residues. V was clipped by 1 base and J by 4 bases, with 11 bases between them. Germline CDR1 reads LGHDT; CDR2 reads YNNKEL (reference sequence). CDR3 coding DNA: TGTGCCAGCAGCCAAGTCCTGGGCGGTTACGAGCAGTACTTC. Translated: CASSQVLGGYEQYF.

This clonotype was counted many times. The chain employs TRBV2 and TRBJ2-3; 12 bases align to TRBD2. CDR1 SNHLY and CDR2 FYNNEI come from the germline V gene. V was pared by 5 bases and J by 4 bases, with 7 bases of the junction left unmatched. The CDR3 contains 16 residues. CDR3 sequence reads: CASSRPSGGAPDTQYF. As DNA, the CDR3 is TGTGCCAGCAGTCGCCCTAGCGGGGGGGCCCCAGATACGCAGTATTTT.

This clonotype was seen many times. As DNA, the CDR3 is TGTGCCAGCAGCGAACAGGCGGTCTACGAGCAGTACTTC. Protein sequence: CASSEQAVYEQYF. V usage is TRBV12-3 or TRBV12-4 and J usage is TRBJ2-7; perhaps TRBD1 as D (5 bases). This CDR3 has 13 residues. V was cut by 6 bases and J by 3 bases, with 12 bases left in between.

The chain is built from TRBV10-3 and TRBJ1-2; D remains ambiguous. The CDR3 consists of 15 residues. V lost 0 bases, J lost 6 bases, and 14 bases lay in between. Germline V gene sequence: CDR1 ENHRY, CDR2 SYGVKD. For the CDR3, the DNA is TGTGCCATCAGTGAGTCCCGACACCAGTACAATGGCTACACCTTC. It is translated as CAISESRHQYNGYTF.

The chain is built from TRBV11-2 and TRBJ2-7; no clear D. CDR3 length: 13 residues. V lost 2 bases, J lost 1 base, and 6 bases lay in between. CDR1 is SGHAT and CDR2 is FQNNGV in the germline V gene. The CDR3 DNA reads TGTGCCAGCAGCTTATGGCAGTCCTACGAGCAGTACTTC. Translated: CASSLWQSYEQYF.

This clonotype was counted only a few times. The chain couples TRBV9 to TRBJ2-3; D is perhaps TRBD1 or TRBD2 (5 bases each). V dropped 3 bases and J dropped 8 bases, with 16 bases sitting between them. Germline V CDR1 and CDR2: SGDLS, YYNGEE. This CDR3 comprises 14 residues. This chain's CDR3 is CASSGAGAAGTQYF. Written as DNA, the CDR3 is TGTGCCAGCAGCGGCGCCGGGGCGGCGGGTACGCAGTATTTT. Filled out from reference TRBV9 and TRBJ2-3, the complete variable domain reads DSGVTQTPKHLITATGQRVTLRCSPRSGDLSVYWYQQSLDQGLQFLIQYYNGEERAKGNILERFSAQQFPDLHSELNLSSLELGDSALYFCASSGAGAAGTQYFGPGTRLTVL.

The chain recombines TRBV12-3 or TRBV12-4 with TRBJ2-2; D not resolved. The V gene lost 6 bases and the J gene lost 6 bases, with 14 bases spanning the gap. CDR3 length equals 14 residues. The CDR3 DNA reads TGTGCCAGCAGCCGTCGAGGCATGCCCGGGGAGCTGTTTTTT. The encoded protein is CASSRRGMPGELFF.